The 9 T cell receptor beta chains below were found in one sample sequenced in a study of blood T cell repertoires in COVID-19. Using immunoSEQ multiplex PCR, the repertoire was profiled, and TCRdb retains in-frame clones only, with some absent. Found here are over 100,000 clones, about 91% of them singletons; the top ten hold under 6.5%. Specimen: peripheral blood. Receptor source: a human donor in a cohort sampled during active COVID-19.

The CDR3 sequence is CASSPATSGNYEQYF. CDR3 DNA sequence: TGTGCCAGCTCACCGGCGACTAGCGGAAACTACGAGCAGTACTTC. The chain is built from TRBV18 and TRBJ2-7, with 9 bases lining up with TRBD2. The J segment lost 3 bases and the V segment lost 3 bases, leaving 6 bases of the junction unmatched. The CDR3 is 15 residues long. CDR1 and CDR2 from the germline V gene are KGHSH and LQKENI.

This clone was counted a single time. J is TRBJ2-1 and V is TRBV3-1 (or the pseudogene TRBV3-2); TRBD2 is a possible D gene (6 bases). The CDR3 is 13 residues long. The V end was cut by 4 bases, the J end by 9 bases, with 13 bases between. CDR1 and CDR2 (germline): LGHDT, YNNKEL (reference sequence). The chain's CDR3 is CASSPETSFEQFF. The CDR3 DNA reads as TGTGCCAGCAGCCCAGAGACTAGTTTTGAGCAGTTCTTC.

DNA of the CDR3: TGTGCCAGCAACCCGCTTCGGACAGTCCATGAGCAGTTCTTC. Encoded protein: CASNPLRTVHEQFF. V gene TRBV6-5 combines with J gene TRBJ2-1; D may be TRBD1 (6 bases). V was cut by 7 bases and J by 8 bases, with 18 bases left in between. This CDR3 is 14 amino acids long. Germline CDR1 and CDR2: MNHEY and SVGAGI.

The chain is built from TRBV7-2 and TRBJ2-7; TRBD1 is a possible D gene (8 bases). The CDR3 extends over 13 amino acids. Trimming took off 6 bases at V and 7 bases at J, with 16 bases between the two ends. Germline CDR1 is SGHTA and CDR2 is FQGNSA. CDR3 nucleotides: TGTGCCAGCAGTTTAACACAGGGGGGGGAGCAGTACTTC. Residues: CASSLTQGGEQYF.

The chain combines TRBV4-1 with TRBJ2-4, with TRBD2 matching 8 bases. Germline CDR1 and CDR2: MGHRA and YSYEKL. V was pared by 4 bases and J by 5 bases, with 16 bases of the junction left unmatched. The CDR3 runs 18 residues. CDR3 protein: CASSPLWRGGLGENIQYF. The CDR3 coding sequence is TGCGCCAGCAGCCCCCTGTGGCGCGGGGGGTTGGGGGAAAACATTCAGTACTTC.

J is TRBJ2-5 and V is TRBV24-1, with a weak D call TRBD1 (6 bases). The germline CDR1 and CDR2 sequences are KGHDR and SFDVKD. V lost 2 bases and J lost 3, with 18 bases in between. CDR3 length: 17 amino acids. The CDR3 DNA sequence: TGTGCCACCAGTGATTCCGACATTAGCACAGGGAAAGAGACCCAGTACTTC. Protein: CATSDSDISTGKETQYF.

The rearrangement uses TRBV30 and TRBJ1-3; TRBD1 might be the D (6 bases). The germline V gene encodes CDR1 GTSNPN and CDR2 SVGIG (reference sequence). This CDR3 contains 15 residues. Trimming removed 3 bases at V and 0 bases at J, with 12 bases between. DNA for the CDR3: TGTGCCTGGAGCAAGGACAGCTCCTCTGGAAACACCATATATTTT. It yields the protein CAWSKDSSSGNTIYF.

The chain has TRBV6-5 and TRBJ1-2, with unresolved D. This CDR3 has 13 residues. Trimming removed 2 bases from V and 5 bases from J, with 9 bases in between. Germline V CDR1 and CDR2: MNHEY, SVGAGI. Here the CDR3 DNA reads TGTGCCAGCAGTTACGAGGCCTTTTATGGCTACACCTTC. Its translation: CASSYEAFYGYTF.

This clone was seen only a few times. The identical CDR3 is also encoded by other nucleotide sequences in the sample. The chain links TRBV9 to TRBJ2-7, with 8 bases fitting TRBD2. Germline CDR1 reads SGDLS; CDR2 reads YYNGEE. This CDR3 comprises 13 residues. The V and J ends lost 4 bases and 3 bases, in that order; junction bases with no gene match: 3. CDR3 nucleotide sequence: TGTGCCAGCAGCCGGGGGGGTAGCTACGAGCAGTACTTC. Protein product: CASSRGGSYEQYF.